A single T cell receptor (beta chain) is shown here with its context. These data are taken from a study of blood T cell repertoires in COVID-19. Study at large: Spain, Italy and the United States supplied samples that represented acute and convalescent COVID-19. The cDNA or gDNA used as material had been derived from T cells, B-cell-depleted T cells, or PBMCs.

Source study methods: Scientists estimated how many nucleated cells there were by amplifying reference gene primers. TCRdb keeps only in-frame clones here, not all; method: immunoSEQ multiplex PCR. V, J and clone size are those of that table, while D and trimming were read from the DNA. The table lists about 140,000 clones, 75% to 80% of them singletons, with 9% in the top ten. The V end was cut by 1 base, the J end by 2 bases, with 10 bases between. The CDR3 has 15 residues. Germline lookup yields CDR1 LGHDT and CDR2 YNNKEL (reference sequence). Sequencing was carried out using peripheral blood. The TCR sequence derives from a woman in her fifties or sixties with active or convalescent COVID-19. The J gene is TRBJ2-3, the V gene TRBV3-1 (or the pseudogene TRBV3-2); no firm D call. CDR3 sequence (DNA): TGTGCCAGCAGCCAAGGTGTGACTGTCACAGATACGCAGTATTTT. This encodes CASSQGVTVTDTQYF.